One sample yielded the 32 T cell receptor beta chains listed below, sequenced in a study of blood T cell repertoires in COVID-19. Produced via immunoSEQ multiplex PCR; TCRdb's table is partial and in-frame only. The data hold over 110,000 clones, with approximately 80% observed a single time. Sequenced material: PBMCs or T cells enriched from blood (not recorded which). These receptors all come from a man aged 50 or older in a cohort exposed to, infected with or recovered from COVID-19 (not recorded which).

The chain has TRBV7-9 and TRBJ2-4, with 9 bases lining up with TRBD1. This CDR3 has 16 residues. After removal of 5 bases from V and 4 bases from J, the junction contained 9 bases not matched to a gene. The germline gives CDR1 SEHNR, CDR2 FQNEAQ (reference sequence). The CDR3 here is CASSPRLGQGKNIQYF. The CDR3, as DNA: TGTGCCAGCAGCCCCCGCCTGGGACAGGGAAAAAACATTCAGTACTTC.

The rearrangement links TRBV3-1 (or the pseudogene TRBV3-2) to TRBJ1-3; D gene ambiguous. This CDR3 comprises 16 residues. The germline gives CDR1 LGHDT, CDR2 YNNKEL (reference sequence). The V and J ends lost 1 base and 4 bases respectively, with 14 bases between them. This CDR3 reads CASSQGNEGRGNTIYF. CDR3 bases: TGTGCCAGCAGCCAAGGCAACGAGGGTCGAGGAAACACCATATATTTT.

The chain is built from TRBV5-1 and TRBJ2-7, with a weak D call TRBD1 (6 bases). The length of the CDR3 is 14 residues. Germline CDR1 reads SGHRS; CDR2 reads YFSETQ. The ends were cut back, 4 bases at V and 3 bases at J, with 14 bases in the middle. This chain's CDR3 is CASSQPGQVYEQYF. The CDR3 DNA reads TGCGCCAGCAGCCAACCGGGACAAGTCTACGAGCAGTACTTC.

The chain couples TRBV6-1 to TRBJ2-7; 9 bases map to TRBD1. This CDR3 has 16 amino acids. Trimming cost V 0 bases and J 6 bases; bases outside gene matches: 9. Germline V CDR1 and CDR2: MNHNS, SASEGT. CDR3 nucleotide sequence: TGTGCCAGCAGTGAAGCAATGGGACAGGGAACGAGCGAGCAGTACTTC. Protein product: CASSEAMGQGTSEQYF.

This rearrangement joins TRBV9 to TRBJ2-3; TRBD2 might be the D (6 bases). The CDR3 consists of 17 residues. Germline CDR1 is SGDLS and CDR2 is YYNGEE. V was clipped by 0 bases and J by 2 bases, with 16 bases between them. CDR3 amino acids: CASSVVGGRSITDTQYF. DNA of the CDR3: TGTGCCAGCAGCGTAGTTGGAGGGAGATCAATCACAGATACGCAGTATTTT.

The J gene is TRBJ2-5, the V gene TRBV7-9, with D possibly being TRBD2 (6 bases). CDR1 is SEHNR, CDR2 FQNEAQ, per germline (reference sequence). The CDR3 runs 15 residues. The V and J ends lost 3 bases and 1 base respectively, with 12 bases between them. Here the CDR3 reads CASSLRLATQETQYF. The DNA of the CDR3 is TGTGCCAGCAGCTTGAGGCTAGCGACCCAAGAGACCCAGTACTTC. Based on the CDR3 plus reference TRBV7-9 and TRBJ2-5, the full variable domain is DTGVSQNPRHKITKRGQNVTFRCDPISEHNRLYWYRQTLGQGPEFLTYFQNEAQLEKSRLLSDRFSAERPKGSFSTLEIQRTEQGDSAMYLCASSLRLATQETQYFGPGTRLLVL.

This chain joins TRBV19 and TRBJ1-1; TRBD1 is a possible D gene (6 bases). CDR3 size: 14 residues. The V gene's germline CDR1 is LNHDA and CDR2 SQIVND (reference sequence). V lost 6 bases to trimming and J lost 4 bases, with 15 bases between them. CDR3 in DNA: TGTGCCAGTAGACAGGGTTGGGAAGGCACTGAAGCTTTCTTT. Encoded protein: CASRQGWEGTEAFF. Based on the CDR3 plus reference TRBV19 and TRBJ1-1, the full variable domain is DGGITQSPKYLFRKEGQNVTLSCEQNLNHDAMYWYRQDPGQGLRLIYYSQIVNDFQKGDIAEGYSVSREKKESFPLTVTSAQKNPTAFYLCASRQGWEGTEAFFGQGTRLTVV.

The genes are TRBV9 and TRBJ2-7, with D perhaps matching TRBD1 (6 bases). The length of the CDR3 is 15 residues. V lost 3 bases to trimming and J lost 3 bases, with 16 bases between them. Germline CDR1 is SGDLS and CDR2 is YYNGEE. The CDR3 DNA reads TGTGCCAGCAGCGGAAACACAGGGAAAGGCTACGAGCAGTACTTC. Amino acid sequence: CASSGNTGKGYEQYF.

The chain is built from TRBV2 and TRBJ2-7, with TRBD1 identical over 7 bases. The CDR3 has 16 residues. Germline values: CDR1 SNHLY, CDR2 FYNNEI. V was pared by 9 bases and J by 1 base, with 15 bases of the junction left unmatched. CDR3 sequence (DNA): TGTGCCAGTGCAGCCGCCCAAGGGACAGTTTCCTACGAGCAGTACTTC. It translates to CASAAAQGTVSYEQYF.

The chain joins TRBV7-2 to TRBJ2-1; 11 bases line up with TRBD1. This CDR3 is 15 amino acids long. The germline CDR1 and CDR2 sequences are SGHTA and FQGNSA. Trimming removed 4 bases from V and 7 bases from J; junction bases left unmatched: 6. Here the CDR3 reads CASSSDRGLTNEQFF. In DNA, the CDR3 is TGTGCCAGCAGCTCGGACAGGGGGCTTACGAATGAGCAGTTCTTC. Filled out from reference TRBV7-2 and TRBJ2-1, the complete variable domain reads GAGVSQSPSNKVTEKGKDVELRCDPISGHTALYWYRQSLGQGLEFLIYFQGNSAPDKSGLPSDRFSAERTGGSVSTLTIQRTQQEDSAVYLCASSSDRGLTNEQFFGPGTRLTVL.

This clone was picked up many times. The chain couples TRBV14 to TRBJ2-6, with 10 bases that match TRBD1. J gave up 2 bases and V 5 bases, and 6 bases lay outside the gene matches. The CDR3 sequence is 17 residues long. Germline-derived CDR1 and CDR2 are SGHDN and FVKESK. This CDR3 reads CASSAGTGDPGANVLTF. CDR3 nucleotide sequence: TGTGCCAGCAGCGCCGGGACAGGGGACCCTGGGGCCAACGTCCTGACTTTC.

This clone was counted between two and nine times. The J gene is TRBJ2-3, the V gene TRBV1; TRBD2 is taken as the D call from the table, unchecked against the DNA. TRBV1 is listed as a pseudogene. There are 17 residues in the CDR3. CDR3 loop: CTSSPDRLAGGIDTQYF. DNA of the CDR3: TGCACCAGCAGCCCCGACCGACTAGCGGGAGGGATCGATACGCAGTATTTT.

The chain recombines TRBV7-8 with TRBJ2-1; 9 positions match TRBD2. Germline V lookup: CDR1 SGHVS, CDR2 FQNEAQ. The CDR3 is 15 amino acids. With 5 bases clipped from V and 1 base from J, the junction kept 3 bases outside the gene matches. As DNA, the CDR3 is TGTGCCAGCAGCGATAGCGGGAGTTCCTACAATGAGCAGTTCTTC. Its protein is CASSDSGSSYNEQFF.

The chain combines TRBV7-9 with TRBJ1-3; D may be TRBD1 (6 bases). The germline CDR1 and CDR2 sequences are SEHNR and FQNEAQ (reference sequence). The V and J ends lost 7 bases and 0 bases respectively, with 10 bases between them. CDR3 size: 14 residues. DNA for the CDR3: TGTGCCAGCACAACACAGGGCTCTGGAAACACCATATATTTT. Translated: CASTTQGSGNTIYF.

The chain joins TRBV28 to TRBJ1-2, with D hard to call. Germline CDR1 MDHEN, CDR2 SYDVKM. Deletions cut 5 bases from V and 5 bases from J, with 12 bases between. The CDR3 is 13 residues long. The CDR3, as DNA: TGTGCCAGCAGTCTGCATCTGACTTATGGCTACACCTTC. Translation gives CASSLHLTYGYTF.

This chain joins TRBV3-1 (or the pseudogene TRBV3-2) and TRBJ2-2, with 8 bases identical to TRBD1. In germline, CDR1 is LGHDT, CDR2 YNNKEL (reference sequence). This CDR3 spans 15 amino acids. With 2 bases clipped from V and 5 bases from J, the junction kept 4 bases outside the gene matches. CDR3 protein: CASSQPNRGTGELFF. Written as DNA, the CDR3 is TGTGCCAGCAGCCAACCGAACAGGGGGACCGGGGAGCTGTTTTTT.

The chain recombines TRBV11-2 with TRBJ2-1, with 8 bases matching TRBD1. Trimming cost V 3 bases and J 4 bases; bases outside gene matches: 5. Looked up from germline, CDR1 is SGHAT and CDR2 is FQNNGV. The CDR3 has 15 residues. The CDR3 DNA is TGTGCCAGCAGCTTCGGACAGGGATCTTACAATGAGCAGTTCTTC. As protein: CASSFGQGSYNEQFF.

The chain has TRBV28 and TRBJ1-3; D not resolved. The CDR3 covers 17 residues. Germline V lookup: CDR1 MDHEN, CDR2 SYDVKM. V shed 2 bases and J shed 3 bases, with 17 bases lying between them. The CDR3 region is CASSLLMLGEFGNTIYF. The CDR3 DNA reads TGTGCCAGCAGTTTACTAATGCTCGGGGAGTTTGGAAACACCATATATTTT.

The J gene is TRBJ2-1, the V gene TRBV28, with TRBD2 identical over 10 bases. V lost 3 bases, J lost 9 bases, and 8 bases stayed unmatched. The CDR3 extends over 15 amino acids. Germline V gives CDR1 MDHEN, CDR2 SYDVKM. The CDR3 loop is CASSLRLAGVGEQFF. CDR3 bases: TGTGCCAGCAGTTTGCGGCTAGCGGGAGTAGGTGAGCAGTTCTTC. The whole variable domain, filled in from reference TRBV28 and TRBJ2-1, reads DVKVTQSSRYLVKRTGEKVFLECVQDMDHENMFWYRQDPGLGLRLIYFSYDVKMKEKGDIPEGYSVSREKKERFSLILESASTNQTSMYLCASSLRLAGVGEQFFGPGTRLTVL.

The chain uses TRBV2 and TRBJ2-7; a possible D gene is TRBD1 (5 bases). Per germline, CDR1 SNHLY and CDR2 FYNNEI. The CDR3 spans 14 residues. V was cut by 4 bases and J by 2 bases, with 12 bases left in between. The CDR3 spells CASSGAGLPYEQYF. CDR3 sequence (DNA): TGTGCCAGCAGTGGGGCAGGGCTTCCCTACGAGCAGTACTTC. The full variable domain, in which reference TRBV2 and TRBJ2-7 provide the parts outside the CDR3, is EPEVTQTPSHQVTQMGQEVILRCVPISNHLYFYWYRQILGQKVEFLVSFYNNEISEKSEIFDDQFSVERPDGSNFTLKIRSTKLEDSAMYFCASSGAGLPYEQYFGPGTRLTVT.

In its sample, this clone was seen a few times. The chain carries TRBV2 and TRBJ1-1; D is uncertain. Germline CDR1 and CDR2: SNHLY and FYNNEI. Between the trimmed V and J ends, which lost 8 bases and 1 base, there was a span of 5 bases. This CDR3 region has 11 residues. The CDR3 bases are TGTGCCAGCGAAGCGAACACTGAAGCTTTCTTT. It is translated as CASEANTEAFF.

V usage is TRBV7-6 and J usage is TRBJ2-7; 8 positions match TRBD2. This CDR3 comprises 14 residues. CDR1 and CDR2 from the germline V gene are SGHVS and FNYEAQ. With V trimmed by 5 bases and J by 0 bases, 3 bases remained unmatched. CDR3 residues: CASSLGLGSYEQYF. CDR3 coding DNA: TGTGCCAGCAGCCTGGGACTAGGCTCCTACGAGCAGTACTTC.

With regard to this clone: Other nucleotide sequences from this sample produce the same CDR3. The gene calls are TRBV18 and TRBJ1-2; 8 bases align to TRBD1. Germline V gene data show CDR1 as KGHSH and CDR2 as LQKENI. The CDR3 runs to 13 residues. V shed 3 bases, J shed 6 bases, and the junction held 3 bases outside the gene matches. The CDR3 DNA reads TGTGCCAGCTCACCCGGGACAGGCAATGGCTACACCTTC. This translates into CASSPGTGNGYTF.

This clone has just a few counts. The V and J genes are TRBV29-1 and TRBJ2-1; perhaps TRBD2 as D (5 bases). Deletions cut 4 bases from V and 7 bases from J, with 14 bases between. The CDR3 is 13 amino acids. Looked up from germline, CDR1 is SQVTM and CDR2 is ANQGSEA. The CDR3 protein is CSVALARWNEQFF. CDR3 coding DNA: TGCAGCGTTGCCCTAGCCCGGTGGAATGAGCAGTTCTTC.

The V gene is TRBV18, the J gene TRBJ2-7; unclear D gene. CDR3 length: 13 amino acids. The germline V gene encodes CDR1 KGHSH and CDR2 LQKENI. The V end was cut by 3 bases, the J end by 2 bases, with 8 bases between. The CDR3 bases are TGTGCCAGCTCACCGGCCCAGACCTACGAGCAGTACTTC. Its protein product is CASSPAQTYEQYF.

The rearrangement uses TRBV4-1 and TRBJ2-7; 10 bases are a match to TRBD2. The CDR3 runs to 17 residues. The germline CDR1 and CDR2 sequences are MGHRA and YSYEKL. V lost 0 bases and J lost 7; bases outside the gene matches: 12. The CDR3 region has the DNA TGCGCCAGCAGCCAAGAGTCACGCGGGACTAGCGTGGGGGAGCAGTACTTC. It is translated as CASSQESRGTSVGEQYF.

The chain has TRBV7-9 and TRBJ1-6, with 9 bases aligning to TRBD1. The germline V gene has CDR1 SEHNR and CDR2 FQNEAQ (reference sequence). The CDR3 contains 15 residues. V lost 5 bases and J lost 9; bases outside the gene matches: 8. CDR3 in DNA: TGTGCCAGCAGCCTCGAGGACAGGGGAACTTCACCCCTCCACTTT. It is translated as CASSLEDRGTSPLHF.

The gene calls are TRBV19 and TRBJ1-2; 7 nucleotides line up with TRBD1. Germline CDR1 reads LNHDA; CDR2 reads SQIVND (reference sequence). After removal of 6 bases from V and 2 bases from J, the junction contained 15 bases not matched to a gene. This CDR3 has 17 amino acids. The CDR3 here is CASRPQGRLATNYGYTF. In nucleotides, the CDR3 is TGTGCCAGTAGGCCACAGGGGAGGTTAGCGACCAACTATGGCTACACCTTC.

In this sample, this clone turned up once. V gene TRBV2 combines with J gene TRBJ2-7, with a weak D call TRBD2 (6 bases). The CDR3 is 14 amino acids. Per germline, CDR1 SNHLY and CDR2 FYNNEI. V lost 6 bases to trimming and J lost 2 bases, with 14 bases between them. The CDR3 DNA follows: TGTGCCAGCAGGCCCGGGACTGGAGCCTACGAGCAGTACTTC. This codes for CASRPGTGAYEQYF. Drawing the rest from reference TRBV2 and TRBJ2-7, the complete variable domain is EPEVTQTPSHQVTQMGQEVILRCVPISNHLYFYWYRQILGQKVEFLVSFYNNEISEKSEIFDDQFSVERPDGSNFTLKIRSTKLEDSAMYFCASRPGTGAYEQYFGPGTRLTVT.

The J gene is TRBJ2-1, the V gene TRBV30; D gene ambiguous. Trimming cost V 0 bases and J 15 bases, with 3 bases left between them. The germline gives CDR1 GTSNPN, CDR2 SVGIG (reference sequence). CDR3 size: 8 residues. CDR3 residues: CAWSVAFF. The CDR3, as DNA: TGTGCCTGGAGTGTAGCGTTCTTC. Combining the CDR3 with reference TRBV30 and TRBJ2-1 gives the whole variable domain SQTIHQWPATLVQPVGSPLSLECTVEGTSNPNLYWYRQAAGRGLQLLFYSVGIGQISSEVPQNLSASRPQDRQFILSSKKLLLSDSGFYLCAWSVAFFGPGTRLTVL.

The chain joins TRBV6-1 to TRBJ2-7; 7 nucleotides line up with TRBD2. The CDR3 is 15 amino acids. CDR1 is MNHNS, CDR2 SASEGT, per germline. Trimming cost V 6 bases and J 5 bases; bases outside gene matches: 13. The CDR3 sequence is CASSLRELRGDEQYF. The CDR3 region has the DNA TGTGCCAGCAGCCTGCGGGAGTTGAGAGGGGACGAGCAGTACTTC.

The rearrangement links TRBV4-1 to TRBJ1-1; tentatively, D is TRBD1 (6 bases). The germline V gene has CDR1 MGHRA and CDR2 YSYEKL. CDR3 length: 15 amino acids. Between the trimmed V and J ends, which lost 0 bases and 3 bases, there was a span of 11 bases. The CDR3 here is CASSQDQGSDTEAFF. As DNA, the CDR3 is TGCGCCAGCAGCCAAGATCAGGGGTCGGACACTGAAGCTTTCTTT.